The sequence of this T cell receptor beta chain was determined in a study of T cells in tuberculosis. Background on the study: A South African cohort included IGRA-negative adolescents, latently infected IGRA-positive adolescents and adults with active tuberculosis.

This CDR3 contains 13 residues. The germline V gene encodes CDR1 LNHNV and CDR2 YYDKDF (reference sequence). V was clipped by 6 bases and J by 4 bases, with 12 bases between them. This table comes from immunoSEQ multiplex PCR, and its TCRdb copy is limited to in-frame clones, with some not included. This table holds tens of thousands of clones, roughly nine tenths found once. The time point was: new active TB diagnosis, blood taken before or within 7 days of starting treatment. Tuberculosis was confirmed by positive sputum smear and/or M. tuberculosis culture. The chain employs TRBV15 and TRBJ1-1; TRBD1 might be the D (6 bases). The sequencing used PBMCs, collected at tuberculosis diagnosis. This receptor was identified in an adult with tuberculosis. Some clones in this sample may be carry-over from other donors' samples. The CDR3 spells CATREWTVTEAFF. CDR3 DNA: TGTGCCACCAGGGAATGGACAGTCACTGAAGCTTTCTTT.